The clone carrying this T cell receptor (beta chain) has at least ten counts. The investigators amplified TCR beta CDR3 regions from RNA transcripts. HTBI primers drove first-round RT-PCR of the TCR CDR3. Each CDR3 protein is one row after TCRdb ran MiXCR on the multiplex PCR reads. The repertoire consists of about 580,000 distinct CDR3 sequences, with about half occurring once and the leading ten covering about 8.3%. The sample is drawn from a study of T cells in Graves' hyperthyroidism and ophthalmopathy. Germline CDR1 SQVTM, CDR2 ANQGSEA. This CDR3 contains 13 residues. The V end was cut by 7 bases, the J end by 0 bases, with 13 bases between.

V and J are TRBV29-1 and TRBJ2-7; D is possibly TRBD1 (5 bases). This sequence was found in a young woman with Graves' hyperthyroidism. The material sequenced was peripheral blood or thyroid tissue (not recorded which). CDR3 bases: TGCAGCGCAATGACAGCTTTCTCCTACGAGCAGTACTTC. Translation gives CSAMTAFSYEQYF.